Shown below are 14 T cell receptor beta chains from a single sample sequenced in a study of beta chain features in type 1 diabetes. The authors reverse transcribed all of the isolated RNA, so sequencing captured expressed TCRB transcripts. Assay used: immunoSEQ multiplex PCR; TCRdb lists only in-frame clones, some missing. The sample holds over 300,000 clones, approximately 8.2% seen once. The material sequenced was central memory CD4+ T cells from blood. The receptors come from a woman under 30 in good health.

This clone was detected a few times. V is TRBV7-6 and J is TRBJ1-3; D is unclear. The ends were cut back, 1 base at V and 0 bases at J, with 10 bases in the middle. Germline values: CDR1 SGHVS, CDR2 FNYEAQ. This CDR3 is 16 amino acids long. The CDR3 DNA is TGTGCCAGCAGCTTAGGAGACGTAAACTCTGGAAACACCATATATTTT. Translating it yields CASSLGDVNSGNTIYF.

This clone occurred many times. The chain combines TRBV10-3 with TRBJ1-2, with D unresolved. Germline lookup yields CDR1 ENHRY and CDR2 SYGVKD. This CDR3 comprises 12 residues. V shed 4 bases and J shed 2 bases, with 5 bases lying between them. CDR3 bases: TGTGCCATCAGTGGCGGGAACTATGGCTACACCTTC. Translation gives CAISGGNYGYTF.

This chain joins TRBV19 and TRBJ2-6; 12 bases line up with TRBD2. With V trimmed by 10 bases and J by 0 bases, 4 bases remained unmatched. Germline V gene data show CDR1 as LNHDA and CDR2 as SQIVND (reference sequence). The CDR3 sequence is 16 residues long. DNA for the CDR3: TGTGCCACCGCGACTAGCGGGAGCTCTGGGGCCAACGTCCTGACTTTC. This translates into CATATSGSSGANVLTF.

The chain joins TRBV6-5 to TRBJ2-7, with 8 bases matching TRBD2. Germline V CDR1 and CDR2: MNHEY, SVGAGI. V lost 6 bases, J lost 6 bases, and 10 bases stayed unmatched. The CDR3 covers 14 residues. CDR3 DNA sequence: TGTGCCAGCAGGGCGGGGGGACTAGTCAGCGAGCAGTACTTC. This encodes CASRAGGLVSEQYF.

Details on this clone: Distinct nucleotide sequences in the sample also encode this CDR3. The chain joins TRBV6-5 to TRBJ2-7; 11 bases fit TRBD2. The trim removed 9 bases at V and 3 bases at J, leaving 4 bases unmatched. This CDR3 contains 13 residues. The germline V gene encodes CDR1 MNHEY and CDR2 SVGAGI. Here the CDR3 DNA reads TGTGCCAGTCGGGGGACTAGCGGCTACGAGCAGTACTTC. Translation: CASRGTSGYEQYF.

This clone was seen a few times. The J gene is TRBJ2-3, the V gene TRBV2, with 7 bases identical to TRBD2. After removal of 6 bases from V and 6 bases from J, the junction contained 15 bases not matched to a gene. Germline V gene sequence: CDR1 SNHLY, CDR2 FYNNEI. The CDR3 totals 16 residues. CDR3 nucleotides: TGTGCCAGCAGGCCCCCGACCGGGGGAGGGCCCGATACGCAGTATTTT. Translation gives CASRPPTGGGPDTQYF. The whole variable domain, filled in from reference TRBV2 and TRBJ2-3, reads EPEVTQTPSHQVTQMGQEVILRCVPISNHLYFYWYRQILGQKVEFLVSFYNNEISEKSEIFDDQFSVERPDGSNFTLKIRSTKLEDSAMYFCASRPPTGGGPDTQYFGPGTRLTVL.

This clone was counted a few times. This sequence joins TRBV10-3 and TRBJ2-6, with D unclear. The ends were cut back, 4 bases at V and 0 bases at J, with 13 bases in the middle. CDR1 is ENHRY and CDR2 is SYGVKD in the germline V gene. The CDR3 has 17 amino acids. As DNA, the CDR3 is TGTGCCATCAGTGGGAACCCGTACCTCTCTGGGGCCAACGTCCTGACTTTC. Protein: CAISGNPYLSGANVLTF.

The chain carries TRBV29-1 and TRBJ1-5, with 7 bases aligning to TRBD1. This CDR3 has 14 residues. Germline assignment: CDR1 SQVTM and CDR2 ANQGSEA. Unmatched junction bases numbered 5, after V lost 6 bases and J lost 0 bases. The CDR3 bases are TGCAGCGTCGCGACAGGGAATAGCAATCAGCCCCAGCATTTT. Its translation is CSVATGNSNQPQHF.

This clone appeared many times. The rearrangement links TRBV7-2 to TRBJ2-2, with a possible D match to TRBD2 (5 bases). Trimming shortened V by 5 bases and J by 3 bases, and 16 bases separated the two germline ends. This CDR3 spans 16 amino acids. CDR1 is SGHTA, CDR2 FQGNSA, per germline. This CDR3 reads CASSPYAGLDTGELFF. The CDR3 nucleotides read TGTGCCAGCAGCCCTTATGCCGGACTGGACACCGGGGAGCTGTTTTTT.

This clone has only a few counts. CDR3 in amino acids: CASSLTGGPAFF. DNA for the CDR3: TGTGCCAGCAGCTTAACAGGGGGCCCAGCTTTCTTT. This chain links TRBV7-2 with TRBJ1-1; TRBD1 matches 9 bases. The CDR3 length is 12 residues. The germline V gene has CDR1 SGHTA and CDR2 FQGNSA. V lost 2 bases to trimming and J lost 10 bases; unmatched junction nucleotides: 2.

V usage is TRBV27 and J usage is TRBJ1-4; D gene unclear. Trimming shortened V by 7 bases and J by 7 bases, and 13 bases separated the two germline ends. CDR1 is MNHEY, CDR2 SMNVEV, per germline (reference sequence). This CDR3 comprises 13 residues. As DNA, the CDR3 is TGTGCCAGCATAATAGAGGGATCTGAAAAACTGTTTTTT. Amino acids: CASIIEGSEKLFF. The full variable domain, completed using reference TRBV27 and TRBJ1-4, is EAQVTQNPRYLITVTGKKLTVTCSQNMNHEYMSWYRQDPGLGLRQIYYSMNVEVTDKGDVPEGYKVSRKEKRNFPLILESPSPNQTSLYFCASIIEGSEKLFFGSGTQLSVL.

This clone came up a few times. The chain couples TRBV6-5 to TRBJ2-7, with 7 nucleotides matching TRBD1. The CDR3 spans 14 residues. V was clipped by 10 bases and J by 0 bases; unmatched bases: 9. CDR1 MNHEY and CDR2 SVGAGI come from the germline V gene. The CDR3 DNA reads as TGTGCCACCGAAAGGACAGGACTCTCCTACGAGCAGTACTTC. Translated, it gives CATERTGLSYEQYF.

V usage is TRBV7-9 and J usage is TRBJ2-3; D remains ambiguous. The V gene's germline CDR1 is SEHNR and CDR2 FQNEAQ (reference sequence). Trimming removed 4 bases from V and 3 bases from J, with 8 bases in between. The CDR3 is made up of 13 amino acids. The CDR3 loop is CASSSRDTDTQYF. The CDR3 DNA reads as TGTGCCAGCAGCTCTCGAGATACAGATACGCAGTATTTT.

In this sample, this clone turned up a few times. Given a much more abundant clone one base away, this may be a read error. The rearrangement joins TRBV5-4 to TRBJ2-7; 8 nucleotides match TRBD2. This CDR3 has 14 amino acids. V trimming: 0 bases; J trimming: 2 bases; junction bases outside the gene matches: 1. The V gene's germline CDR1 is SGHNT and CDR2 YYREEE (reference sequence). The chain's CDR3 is CASSLAGGPYEQYF. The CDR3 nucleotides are TGTGCCAGCAGCTTGGCGGGAGGGCCCTACGAGCAGTACTTC.